What follows are 17 T cell receptor beta chains derived from one specimen sequenced in a study of shared clonotypes between healthy human individuals. Sequencing was performed with immunoSEQ multiplex PCR; in TCRdb, only in-frame clones are kept and a portion is missing. This repertoire shows around 2.5 million clones, 80% to 95% found once; its top ten account for 0.35% to 0.45%. The sequencing input was naive CD4+ T cells from PBMCs. Subset noted: CD45RA+ positively selected. Receptors originate from a man younger than 35 in good health. Some clones in this sample may be carry-over from other donors' samples.

The V and J genes are TRBV19 and TRBJ2-6; 9 positions match TRBD2. This CDR3 has 21 residues. Germline V gene lookup returns CDR1 LNHDA and CDR2 SQIVND (reference sequence). Germline trimming cut 3 bases from V and 0 bases from J; bases unmatched to any gene: 15. The CDR3 sequence: CASSIPVGRGGRASGANVLTF. The CDR3 DNA follows: TGTGCCAGTAGTATCCCGGTGGGGAGAGGCGGGAGGGCCTCTGGGGCCAACGTCCTGACTTTC.

V usage is TRBV6-6 and J usage is TRBJ2-7, with no clear D. V was shortened by 2 bases and J by 2 bases, with 13 bases between the two germline ends. CDR1 MNHNY and CDR2 SVGAGI come from the germline V gene (reference sequence). CDR3 size: 15 residues. CDR3 sequence reads: CASSYPIPPTYEQYF. The CDR3 DNA sequence: TGTGCCAGCAGTTACCCGATTCCTCCTACCTACGAGCAGTACTTC.

The V and J genes are TRBV28 and TRBJ2-7, with TRBD1 matching 7 bases. CDR3 size: 13 residues. V lost 6 bases and J lost 3; bases outside the gene matches: 5. The germline V gene encodes CDR1 MDHEN and CDR2 SYDVKM. The CDR3 coding sequence is TGTGCCAGCAGGGCCCCAGGGGGCTACGAGCAGTACTTC. Encoded protein: CASRAPGGYEQYF.

The chain combines TRBV7-2 with TRBJ1-2, with a weak D call TRBD1 (6 bases). The CDR3 sequence is 13 residues long. CDR1 SGHTA and CDR2 FQGNSA come from the germline V gene. The germline V and J ends were trimmed by 3 bases and 8 bases, with 13 bases remaining between them. The CDR3 region is CASSLRGARGYTF. The CDR3 DNA reads as TGTGCCAGCAGCTTGAGGGGGGCTAGGGGCTACACCTTC.

The chain recombines TRBV4-3 with TRBJ2-7, with 8 bases fitting TRBD2. CDR1 is LGHNA and CDR2 is YSLEER in the germline V gene. V dropped 4 bases and J dropped 4; count of bases not matched to a gene: 6. The CDR3 totals 14 residues. The DNA for the CDR3 is TGCGCCAGCAGCCCGGAACTAGCGGATTACGAGCAGTACTTC. This encodes CASSPELADYEQYF.

The chain employs TRBV13 and TRBJ2-5, with D possibly matching TRBD1 (5 bases). Trimming left V 0 bases short and J 3 bases short, with 8 bases between. Germline V gene lookup returns CDR1 PRHDT and CDR2 FYEKMQ (reference sequence). The CDR3 has 14 residues. DNA of the CDR3: TGTGCCAGCAGCTTAGGCGGCAGGGAAGAGACCCAGTACTTC. Translating it yields CASSLGGREETQYF.

The chain employs TRBV2 and TRBJ2-5; D may match TRBD1 or TRBD2 (5 bases each). The CDR3 sequence is 15 residues long. V lost 8 bases to trimming and J lost 4 bases, with 20 bases between them. Germline V gene sequence: CDR1 SNHLY, CDR2 FYNNEI. The CDR3 DNA is TGTGCCAGCCTCCCCTGGGGGAGATGGGGAGAGACCCAGTACTTC. This codes for CASLPWGRWGETQYF.

This chain uses TRBV7-9 with TRBJ2-6; possibly TRBD1 for D (6 bases). Trimming cost V 1 base and J 6 bases, with 19 bases left between them. The CDR3 loop spans 18 amino acids. The germline V gene has CDR1 SEHNR and CDR2 FQNEAQ (reference sequence). The CDR3 region is CASSLVRGPRQEANVLTF. The CDR3 nucleotides are TGTGCCAGCAGCTTAGTAAGGGGACCCCGACAGGAGGCCAACGTCCTGACTTTC.

The chain uses TRBV11-3 and TRBJ2-5, with 9 bases aligning to TRBD1. CDR3 length: 15 residues. V lost 4 bases and J lost 0; bases outside the gene matches: 3. CDR1 and CDR2 from the germline V gene are SGHNT and YENEEA. CDR3 region: CASSSDRGNQETQYF. DNA of the CDR3: TGTGCCAGCAGCTCGGACAGGGGAAACCAAGAGACCCAGTACTTC.

This chain connects TRBV4-1 to TRBJ2-7; D tentatively fits TRBD1 or TRBD2 (7 bases each). The CDR3 extends over 17 amino acids. V gave up 1 base and J gave up 1 base, with 17 bases separating them. Looked up from germline, CDR1 is MGHRA and CDR2 is YSYEKL. The CDR3 sequence is CASSQGGGMTGSYEQYF. CDR3 bases: TGCGCCAGCAGCCAAGGGGGGGGGATGACAGGGTCCTACGAGCAGTACTTC.

The chain has TRBV5-6 and TRBJ2-2; TRBD2 matches 11 bases. Germline V gene sequence: CDR1 SGHDT, CDR2 YYEEEE. CDR3 length equals 16 residues. Trimming cost V 4 bases and J 4 bases; bases outside gene matches: 6. The CDR3 coding sequence is TGTGCCAGCAGCCCCGGTGGACTAGCGGGCACCGGGGAGCTGTTTTTT. This translates into CASSPGGLAGTGELFF.

This chain joins TRBV10-1 and TRBJ2-7; D possibly matches TRBD1 or TRBD2 (6 bases each). This CDR3 region has 12 residues. Trimming shortened V by 8 bases and J by 4 bases, and 12 bases separated the two germline ends. CDR1 and CDR2 from the germline V gene are WNHNN and SYGVQD (reference sequence). The CDR3 DNA follows: TGCGCCAGCTCCGGGGGCCCTTACGAGCAGTACTTC. Its translation: CASSGGPYEQYF.

This chain uses TRBV9 with TRBJ2-1; D gene uncertain. This CDR3 region has 13 residues. Germline-derived CDR1 and CDR2 are SGDLS and YYNGEE. V was shortened by 0 bases and J by 5 bases, with 6 bases between the two germline ends. The CDR3 sequence: CASSVGVDNEQFF. The DNA of the CDR3 is TGTGCCAGCAGCGTAGGGGTAGACAATGAGCAGTTCTTC.

This chain links TRBV27 with TRBJ2-2, with 10 bases fitting TRBD2. Trimming removed 3 bases from V and 8 bases from J; junction bases left unmatched: 6. This CDR3 is 15 amino acids long. Germline V lookup: CDR1 MNHEY, CDR2 SMNVEV (reference sequence). The DNA for the CDR3 is TGTGCCAGCAGTTTTTCTAGCGGGAGTCCAGGGGAGCTGTTTTTT. It specifies CASSFSSGSPGELFF.

Worth noting for this clone: Other DNA sequences in the same sample also yield this CDR3. J is TRBJ2-7 and V is TRBV19; D possibly matches TRBD1 or TRBD2 (5 bases each). Trimming removed 4 bases at V and 1 base at J, with 11 bases between. CDR3 length equals 14 residues. Germline CDR1 LNHDA, CDR2 SQIVND (reference sequence). DNA of the CDR3: TGTGCCAGTAGTAGACGGGACGGGTCCTACGAGCAGTACTTC. Its protein is CASSRRDGSYEQYF.

V and J are TRBV6-6 and TRBJ1-5, with D perhaps matching TRBD1 (6 bases). Germline CDR1 reads MNHNY; CDR2 reads SVGAGI (reference sequence). V lost 5 bases to trimming and J lost 2 bases, with 13 bases between them. The CDR3 consists of 15 residues. The CDR3 bases are TGTGCCAGCAGTCCCAACAGGGTTGGCAATCAGCCCCAGCATTTT. Its translation: CASSPNRVGNQPQHF.

CDR3 nucleotides: TGTGCCAGCAGTGCCCAGGGGACTCAAGCCTACAATGAGCAGTTCTTC. Protein: CASSAQGTQAYNEQFF. The rearrangement links TRBV25-1 to TRBJ2-1; perhaps D is TRBD1 or TRBD2 (6 bases each). With 4 bases removed from V and 2 bases from J, the gap between germline ends came to 15 bases. From germline, CDR1 is MGHDK and CDR2 SYGVNS. The CDR3 is 16 amino acids.